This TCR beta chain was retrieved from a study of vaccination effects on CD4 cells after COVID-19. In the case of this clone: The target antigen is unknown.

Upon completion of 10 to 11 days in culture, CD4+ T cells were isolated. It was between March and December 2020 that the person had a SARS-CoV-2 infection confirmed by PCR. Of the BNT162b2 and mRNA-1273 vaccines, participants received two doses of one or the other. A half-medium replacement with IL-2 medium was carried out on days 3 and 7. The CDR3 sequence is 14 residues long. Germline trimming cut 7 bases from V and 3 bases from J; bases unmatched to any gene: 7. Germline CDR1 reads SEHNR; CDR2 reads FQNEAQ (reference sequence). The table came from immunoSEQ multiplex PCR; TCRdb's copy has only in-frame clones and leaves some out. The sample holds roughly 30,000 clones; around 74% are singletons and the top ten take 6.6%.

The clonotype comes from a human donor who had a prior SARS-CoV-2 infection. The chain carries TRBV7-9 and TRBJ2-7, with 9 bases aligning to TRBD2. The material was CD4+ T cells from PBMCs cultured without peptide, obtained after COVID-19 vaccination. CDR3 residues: CASNSAGGNYEQYF. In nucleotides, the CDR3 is TGTGCCAGCAACTCAGCGGGGGGAAACTACGAGCAGTACTTC. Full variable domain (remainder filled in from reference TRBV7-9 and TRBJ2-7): DTGVSQNPRHKITKRGQNVTFRCDPISEHNRLYWYRQTLGQGPEFLTYFQNEAQLEKSRLLSDRFSAERPKGSFSTLEIQRTEQGDSAMYLCASNSAGGNYEQYFGPGTRLTVT.